Listed below are T cell receptor beta chains from one sample, sequenced in a study of cytomegalovirus exposure and HLA in healthy donors. Sequencing was performed with immunoSEQ multiplex PCR; in TCRdb, only in-frame clones are kept and a portion is missing. The table includes over 110,000 clones, under 90% detected once. The sequenced sample consisted of PBMCs. Source of these receptors: a man aged 35 to 55 in good health and CMV-seronegative. CDR3s include the opening cysteine and the closing phenylalanine or tryptophan. The order of the fields is D gene, V gene, J gene, clone size, CDR3 DNA, CDR3 protein. D genes are given only for firm matches. Rows give clone size only sometimes, using once, few, many, or a class for an expanded clone.

D gene: TRBD1
V gene: TRBV30
J gene: TRBJ1-5
clone size: once
CDR3 DNA: TGTGCCTGGGGGGGGACAGGGGCCAATCAGCCCCAGCATTTT
CDR3 protein: CAWGGTGANQPQHF

D gene: TRBD2
V gene: TRBV30
J gene: TRBJ2-7
clone size: NA
CDR3 DNA: TGTGCCTGGAGAAGGGGCGGGGGTGCGGGGACCTACGAGCAGTACTTC
CDR3 protein: CAWRRGGGAGTYEQYF

D gene: NA
V gene: TRBV5-1
J gene: TRBJ2-7
clone size: NA
CDR3 DNA: TGCGCCAGCAGCTTGTCGGCGTCCGGGCAGGGCAGGTACGAGCAGTACTTC
CDR3 protein: CASSLSASGQGRYEQYF

D gene: NA
V gene: TRBV19
J gene: TRBJ1-5
clone size: NA
CDR3 DNA: TGTGCCAGTAGTAGGTATGTAACAGTCGATCAGCCCCAGCATTTT
CDR3 protein: CASSRYVTVDQPQHF

D gene: NA
V gene: TRBV6-5
J gene: TRBJ1-1
clone size: NA
CDR3 DNA: TGTGCCAGCACCCCCGCCCCCAGGGGCACTGAAGCTTTCTTT
CDR3 protein: CASTPAPRGTEAFF

D gene: NA
V gene: TRBV5-6
J gene: TRBJ1-5
clone size: NA
CDR3 DNA: TGTGCCAGCAGCAAGGTCAGGGGCCTGGGCAATCAGCCCCAGCATTTT
CDR3 protein: CASSKVRGLGNQPQHF

D gene: TRBD1
V gene: TRBV28
J gene: TRBJ2-1
clone size: few
CDR3 DNA: TGTGCCAGCAGTCCGACAGGGAAAGCGGTCACACACAATGAGCAGTTCTTC
CDR3 protein: CASSPTGKAVTHNEQFF

D gene: TRBD1
V gene: TRBV5-6
J gene: TRBJ2-7
clone size: NA
CDR3 DNA: TGTGCCAGCAGCGTTTGGACAGGGAGAAATCCCTACGAGCAGTACTTC
CDR3 protein: CASSVWTGRNPYEQYF

D gene: NA
V gene: TRBV27
J gene: TRBJ2-7
clone size: few
CDR3 DNA: TGTGCCAGCAGTTTATCCAGGGACACTTACGAGCAGTACTTC
CDR3 protein: CASSLSRDTYEQYF

D gene: NA
V gene: TRBV11-3
J gene: TRBJ2-4
clone size: NA
CDR3 DNA: TGTGCCAGCAGCCCGACTCGAAACAAAAACATTCAGTACTTC
CDR3 protein: CASSPTRNKNIQYF

D gene: NA
V gene: TRBV6-5
J gene: TRBJ2-1
clone size: few
CDR3 DNA: TGTGCCAGCAGAACGGGGGACAGATCCTACAATGAGCAGTTCTTC
CDR3 protein: CASRTGDRSYNEQFF

D gene: TRBD1
V gene: TRBV5-1
J gene: TRBJ2-7
clone size: few
CDR3 DNA: TGCGCCAGCAGCAAAGGGGACAGACCCTACGAGCAGTACTTC
CDR3 protein: CASSKGDRPYEQYF

D gene: NA
V gene: TRBV11-2
J gene: TRBJ1-6
clone size: NA
CDR3 DNA: TGTGCCAGCAGCTTCCTTCAGGCAGACTCCTATAATTCACCCCTCCACTTT
CDR3 protein: CASSFLQADSYNSPLHF

D gene: TRBD2
V gene: TRBV7-2
J gene: TRBJ2-1
clone size: NA
CDR3 DNA: TGTGCCAGCAGCTTATCTGAGCGGGGGGCCTACAATGAGCAGTTCTTC
CDR3 protein: CASSLSERGAYNEQFF

D gene: TRBD1
V gene: TRBV2
J gene: TRBJ1-2
clone size: NA
CDR3 DNA: TGTGCCAGCAGTGCAGGACAGGGTGGTGGCTACACCTTC
CDR3 protein: CASSAGQGGGYTF

D gene: TRBD1
V gene: TRBV5-1
J gene: TRBJ2-7
clone size: NA
CDR3 DNA: TGCGCCAGCAGCTTGCTACAGGGGGGACCCTACGAGCAGTACTTC
CDR3 protein: CASSLLQGGPYEQYF

D gene: TRBD1
V gene: TRBV9
J gene: TRBJ2-3
clone size: NA
CDR3 DNA: TGTGCCAGCAGCGTAGCTGACAGGGGTATCACAGATACGCAGTATTTT
CDR3 protein: CASSVADRGITDTQYF

D gene: NA
V gene: TRBV6-1
J gene: TRBJ2-7
clone size: NA
CDR3 DNA: TGTGCCAGCAGTGAAGCCTTAGGGGTCCTCAGTCTCTACGAGCAGTACTTC
CDR3 protein: CASSEALGVLSLYEQYF

D gene: TRBD1
V gene: TRBV19
J gene: TRBJ2-6
clone size: NA
CDR3 DNA: TGTGCCAGTAGTTCTTTTACGCAGGGGGCATCTGGGGCCAACGTCCTGACTTTC
CDR3 protein: CASSSFTQGASGANVLTF

D gene: TRBD1
V gene: TRBV5-6
J gene: TRBJ2-2
clone size: NA
CDR3 DNA: TGTGCCAGCAGCTTGGGACAGGGGAACGGGGAGCTGTTTTTT
CDR3 protein: CASSLGQGNGELFF

D gene: NA
V gene: TRBV5-6
J gene: TRBJ1-2
clone size: NA
CDR3 DNA: TGTGCCAGCAGCTTGGAGCGAACATCCTATGGCTACACCTTC
CDR3 protein: CASSLERTSYGYTF

D gene: NA
V gene: TRBV7-2
J gene: TRBJ2-1
clone size: NA
CDR3 DNA: TGTGCCAGCAGCACCCAGGGGGGTTCCTACAATGAGCAGTTCTTC
CDR3 protein: CASSTQGGSYNEQFF

D gene: TRBD1
V gene: TRBV7-2
J gene: TRBJ2-7
clone size: once
CDR3 DNA: TGTGCCAGCAGCTCAGGGGGAGTCTACGAGCAGTACTTC
CDR3 protein: CASSSGGVYEQYF

D gene: TRBD1
V gene: TRBV29-1
J gene: TRBJ1-2
clone size: NA
CDR3 DNA: TGCAGCGTTGACTCAGGGGGCGGGTATGGCTACACCTTC
CDR3 protein: CSVDSGGGYGYTF

D gene: TRBD1
V gene: TRBV5-1
J gene: TRBJ2-3
clone size: NA
CDR3 DNA: TGCGCCAGCAGCTTGGCAGGGGGCCCAGATACGCAGTATTTT
CDR3 protein: CASSLAGGPDTQYF

D gene: NA
V gene: TRBV4-1
J gene: TRBJ2-7
clone size: few
CDR3 DNA: TGCGCCAGCAGCCAGAGGACAGACTACGAGCAGTACTTC
CDR3 protein: CASSQRTDYEQYF

D gene: NA
V gene: TRBV14
J gene: TRBJ1-1
clone size: few
CDR3 DNA: TGTGCCAGCAGCCAAGATGGGGACATGACAGGGAACACTGAAGCTTTCTTT
CDR3 protein: CASSQDGDMTGNTEAFF

D gene: TRBD2
V gene: TRBV6-6
J gene: TRBJ2-3
clone size: NA
CDR3 DNA: TGTGCCAGCAGTGCACCCCTGGCGGGGGGCACAGATACGCAGTATTTT
CDR3 protein: CASSAPLAGGTDTQYF

D gene: NA
V gene: TRBV5-4
J gene: TRBJ1-4
clone size: once
CDR3 DNA: TGTGCCAGCAGCTCATTGGCCCCGGGGGGTGAAAAACTGTTTTTT
CDR3 protein: CASSSLAPGGEKLFF

D gene: TRBD2
V gene: TRBV27
J gene: TRBJ2-7
clone size: NA
CDR3 DNA: TGTGCCAGCAGCCAGGCTAGCGGCTTAGCCTACGAGCAGTACTTC
CDR3 protein: CASSQASGLAYEQYF

D gene: NA
V gene: TRBV14
J gene: TRBJ1-4
clone size: NA
CDR3 DNA: TGTGCCAGCAGCCAAAGGCGCGGAACGAGTAGAGCTAATGAAAAACTGTTTTTT
CDR3 protein: CASSQRRGTSRANEKLFF

D gene: NA
V gene: TRBV19
J gene: TRBJ1-5
clone size: once
CDR3 DNA: TGTGCCAGTAGTACCGGGGAGGGAAATCAGCCCCAGCATTTT
CDR3 protein: CASSTGEGNQPQHF

D gene: TRBD1
V gene: TRBV19
J gene: TRBJ1-1
clone size: NA
CDR3 DNA: TGTGCCAGTAGGGACAGGGGGTGGACGGAAGCTTTCTTT
CDR3 protein: CASRDRGWTEAFF

D gene: TRBD1
V gene: TRBV28
J gene: TRBJ1-2
clone size: once
CDR3 DNA: TGTGCCAGCAGTTCCGGGACAGGGAACTATGGCTACACCTTC
CDR3 protein: CASSSGTGNYGYTF

D gene: NA
V gene: TRBV7-2
J gene: TRBJ1-6
clone size: NA
CDR3 DNA: TGTGCCAGCAGCTCACGGGTAGGGGATTCACCCCTCCACTTT
CDR3 protein: CASSSRVGDSPLHF

D gene: TRBD2
V gene: TRBV5-4
J gene: TRBJ2-3
clone size: NA
CDR3 DNA: TGTGCCAGCAGCTCCTGGGGGGGTAATACGCAGTATTTT
CDR3 protein: CASSSWGGNTQYF

D gene: NA
V gene: TRBV7-9
J gene: TRBJ1-1
clone size: NA
CDR3 DNA: TGTGCCAGCAGCCTGACAGTTGAAGCTTTCTTT
CDR3 protein: CASSLTVEAFF

D gene: NA
V gene: TRBV11-2
J gene: TRBJ1-1
clone size: NA
CDR3 DNA: TGTGCCAGCAGCTTAGAGGTACAGGGTTTCACTGAAGCTTTCTTT
CDR3 protein: CASSLEVQGFTEAFF

D gene: NA
V gene: TRBV20-1
J gene: TRBJ2-5
clone size: NA
CDR3 DNA: TGCAGTGCTAGGAGGTCGTCGACCCAGTACTTC
CDR3 protein: CSARRSSTQYF

D gene: NA
V gene: TRBV28
J gene: TRBJ2-2
clone size: NA
CDR3 DNA: TGTGCCAGCAGTTTTTTCGGGATTAACACCGGGGAGCTGTTTTTT
CDR3 protein: CASSFFGINTGELFF

D gene: TRBD1
V gene: TRBV18
J gene: TRBJ1-4
clone size: NA
CDR3 DNA: TGTGCCAGCTCACTGAACAGGGGATCAACTAATGAAAAACTGTTTTTT
CDR3 protein: CASSLNRGSTNEKLFF

D gene: TRBD2
V gene: TRBV11-3
J gene: TRBJ2-4
clone size: NA
CDR3 DNA: TGTGCCAGCAGCCCCACTAGCGGGGGATACATTCAGTACTTC
CDR3 protein: CASSPTSGGYIQYF

D gene: NA
V gene: TRBV30
J gene: TRBJ1-6
clone size: NA
CDR3 DNA: TGTGCCTGGAGTGTATGGACACCGACACCGACTAATTCACCCCTCCACTTT
CDR3 protein: CAWSVWTPTPTNSPLHF

D gene: NA
V gene: TRBV4-1
J gene: TRBJ1-4
clone size: NA
CDR3 DNA: TGCGCCAGCAGCCAAGATGGGGGAGGGGTTGCAACTAATGAAAAACTGTTTTTT
CDR3 protein: CASSQDGGGVATNEKLFF

D gene: TRBD2
V gene: TRBV5-4
J gene: TRBJ2-3
clone size: NA
CDR3 DNA: TGTGCCAGCAGTCCTAGCGGGGGGGCCGGCACAGATACGCAGTATTTT
CDR3 protein: CASSPSGGAGTDTQYF

D gene: NA
V gene: TRBV29-1
J gene: TRBJ1-1
clone size: few
CDR3 DNA: TGCAGCGTTGTTGTCAGGGCCACTGAAGCTTTCTTT
CDR3 protein: CSVVVRATEAFF

D gene: TRBD1
V gene: TRBV6-1
J gene: TRBJ1-2
clone size: NA
CDR3 DNA: TGTGCCAGCAGTTCTGGACAGGCCTATGGCTACACCTTC
CDR3 protein: CASSSGQAYGYTF

D gene: NA
V gene: TRBV6-1
J gene: TRBJ1-6
clone size: NA
CDR3 DNA: TGTGCCAGCAGTCCGGGATCGATTAATTCACCCCTCCACTTT
CDR3 protein: CASSPGSINSPLHF

D gene: NA
V gene: TRBV5-6
J gene: TRBJ1-2
clone size: NA
CDR3 DNA: TGTGCCAGCAGCCCCACAGATAACTATGGCTACACCTTC
CDR3 protein: CASSPTDNYGYTF

D gene: NA
V gene: TRBV28
J gene: TRBJ1-2
clone size: NA
CDR3 DNA: TGTGCCAGCTCCTGGGGGCAGGGGAGATGGGAGGGCTACACCTTC
CDR3 protein: CASSWGQGRWEGYTF

D gene: NA
V gene: TRBV5-4
J gene: TRBJ2-3
clone size: NA
CDR3 DNA: TGTGCCAGCAGCTTGGGTCCGGGGGTTAAGACAGATACGCAGTATTTT
CDR3 protein: CASSLGPGVKTDTQYF

D gene: TRBD1
V gene: TRBV28
J gene: TRBJ1-4
clone size: NA
CDR3 DNA: TGTGCCAGCACGGTCGGGACAGACCATGAAAAACTGTTTTTT
CDR3 protein: CASTVGTDHEKLFF

D gene: NA
V gene: TRBV7-9
J gene: TRBJ2-2
clone size: NA
CDR3 DNA: TGTGCCAGCAGCTTGCCGGGACAATTCACCGGGGAGCTGTTTTTT
CDR3 protein: CASSLPGQFTGELFF

D gene: NA
V gene: TRBV7-8
J gene: TRBJ2-5
clone size: NA
CDR3 DNA: TGTGCCAGCAGCTCCCGCCTACCGGAGACCCAGTACTTC
CDR3 protein: CASSSRLPETQYF